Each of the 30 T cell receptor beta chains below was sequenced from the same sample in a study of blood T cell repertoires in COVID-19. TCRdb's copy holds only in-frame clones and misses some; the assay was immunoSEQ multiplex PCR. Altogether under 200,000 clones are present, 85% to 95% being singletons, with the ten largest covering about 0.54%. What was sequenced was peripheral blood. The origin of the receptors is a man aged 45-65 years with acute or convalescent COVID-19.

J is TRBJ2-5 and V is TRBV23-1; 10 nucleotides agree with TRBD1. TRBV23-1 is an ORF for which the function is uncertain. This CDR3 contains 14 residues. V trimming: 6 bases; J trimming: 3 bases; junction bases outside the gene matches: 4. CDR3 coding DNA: TGCGCCAGCAGGGGGGACAGGGGTAAAGAGACCCAGTACTTC. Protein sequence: CASRGDRGKETQYF.

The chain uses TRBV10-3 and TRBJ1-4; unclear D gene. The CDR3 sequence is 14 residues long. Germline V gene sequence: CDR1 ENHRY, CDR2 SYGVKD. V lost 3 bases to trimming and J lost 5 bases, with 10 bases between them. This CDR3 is CAISERHGNEKLFF. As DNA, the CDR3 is TGTGCCATCAGTGAACGACACGGAAATGAAAAACTGTTTTTT.

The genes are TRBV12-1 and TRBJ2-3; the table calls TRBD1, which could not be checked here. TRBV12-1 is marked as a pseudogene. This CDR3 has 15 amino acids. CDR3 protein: CASSHRGHSTDTQYF. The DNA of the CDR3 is TGTGCCAGCAGCCACAGGGGGCATAGCACAGATACGCAGTATTTT.

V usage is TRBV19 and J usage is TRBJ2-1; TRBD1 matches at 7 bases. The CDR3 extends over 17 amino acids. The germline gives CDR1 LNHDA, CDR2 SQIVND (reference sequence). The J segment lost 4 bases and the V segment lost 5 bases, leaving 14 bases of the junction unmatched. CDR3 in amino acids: CASSGDTGTATYNEQFF. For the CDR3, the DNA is TGTGCCAGTAGTGGCGACACCGGGACAGCTACTTACAATGAGCAGTTCTTC. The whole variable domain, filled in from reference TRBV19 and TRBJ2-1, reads DGGITQSPKYLFRKEGQNVTLSCEQNLNHDAMYWYRQDPGQGLRLIYYSQIVNDFQKGDIAEGYSVSREKKESFPLTVTSAQKNPTAFYLCASSGDTGTATYNEQFFGPGTRLTVL.

CDR3 in amino acids: CASSYGQGAKPPLHF. The CDR3 DNA sequence: TGTGCCAGCAGTTACGGGCAGGGGGCGAAACCACCCCTCCACTTT. This chain links TRBV6-5 with TRBJ1-6, with TRBD1 identical over 8 bases. CDR1 is MNHEY, CDR2 SVGAGI, per germline. J lost 11 bases, V lost 2 bases, and 8 bases had no gene match. This CDR3 contains 15 residues.

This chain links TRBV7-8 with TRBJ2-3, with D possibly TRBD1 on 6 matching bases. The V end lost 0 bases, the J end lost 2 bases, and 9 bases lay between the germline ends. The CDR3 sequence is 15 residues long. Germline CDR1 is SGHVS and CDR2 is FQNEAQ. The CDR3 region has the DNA TGTGCCAGCAGCTTAGCGGGGGCTTACACAGATACGCAGTATTTT. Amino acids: CASSLAGAYTDTQYF.

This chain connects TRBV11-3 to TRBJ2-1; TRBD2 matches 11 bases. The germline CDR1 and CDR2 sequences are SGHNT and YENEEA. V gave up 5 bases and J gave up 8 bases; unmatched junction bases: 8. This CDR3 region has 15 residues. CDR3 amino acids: CASSTTSGSSDEQFF. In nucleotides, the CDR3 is TGTGCCAGCAGCACAACTAGCGGGAGTAGCGATGAGCAGTTCTTC.

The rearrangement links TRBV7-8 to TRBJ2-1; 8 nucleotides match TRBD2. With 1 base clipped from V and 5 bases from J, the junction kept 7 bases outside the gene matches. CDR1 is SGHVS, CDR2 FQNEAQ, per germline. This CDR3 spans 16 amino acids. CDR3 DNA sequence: TGTGCCAGCAGCTTAGGGCTAGCGGGTCTCGACAATGAGCAGTTCTTC. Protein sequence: CASSLGLAGLDNEQFF.

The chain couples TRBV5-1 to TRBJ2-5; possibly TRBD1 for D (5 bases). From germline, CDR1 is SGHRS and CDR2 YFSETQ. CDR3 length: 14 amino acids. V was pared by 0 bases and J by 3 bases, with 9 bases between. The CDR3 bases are TGCGCCAGCAGCTTGGGCCTAGGGGAAGAGACCCAGTACTTC. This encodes CASSLGLGEETQYF.

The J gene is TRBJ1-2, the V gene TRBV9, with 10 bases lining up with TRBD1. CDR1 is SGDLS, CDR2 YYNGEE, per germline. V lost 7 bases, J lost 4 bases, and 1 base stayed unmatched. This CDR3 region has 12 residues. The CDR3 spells CASGTGVYGYTF. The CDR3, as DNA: TGTGCCAGCGGGACAGGGGTCTATGGCTACACCTTC. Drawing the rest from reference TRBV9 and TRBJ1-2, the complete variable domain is DSGVTQTPKHLITATGQRVTLRCSPRSGDLSVYWYQQSLDQGLQFLIQYYNGEERAKGNILERFSAQQFPDLHSELNLSSLELGDSALYFCASGTGVYGYTFGSGTRLTVV.

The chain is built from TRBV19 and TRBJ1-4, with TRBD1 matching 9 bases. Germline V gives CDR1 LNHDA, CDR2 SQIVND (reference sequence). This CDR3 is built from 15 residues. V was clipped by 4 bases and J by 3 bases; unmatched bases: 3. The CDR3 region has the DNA TGTGCCAGTAGTAGGGGGACAGGGCCTAATGAAAAACTGTTTTTT. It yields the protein CASSRGTGPNEKLFF. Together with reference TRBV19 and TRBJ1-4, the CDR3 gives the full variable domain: DGGITQSPKYLFRKEGQNVTLSCEQNLNHDAMYWYRQDPGQGLRLIYYSQIVNDFQKGDIAEGYSVSREKKESFPLTVTSAQKNPTAFYLCASSRGTGPNEKLFFGSGTQLSVL.

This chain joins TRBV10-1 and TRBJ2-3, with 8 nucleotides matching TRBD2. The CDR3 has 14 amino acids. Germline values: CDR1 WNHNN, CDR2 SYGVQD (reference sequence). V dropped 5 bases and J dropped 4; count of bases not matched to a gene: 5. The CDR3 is CASSSGGPPDTQYF. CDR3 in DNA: TGCGCCAGCAGTTCGGGAGGGCCCCCAGATACGCAGTATTTT.

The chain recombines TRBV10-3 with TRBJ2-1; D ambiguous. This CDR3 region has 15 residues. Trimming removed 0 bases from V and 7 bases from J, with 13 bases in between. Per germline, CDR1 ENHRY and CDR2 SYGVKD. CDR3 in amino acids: CAISESSGVRNEQFF. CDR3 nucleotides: TGTGCCATCAGTGAGTCATCTGGCGTGAGGAATGAGCAGTTCTTC.

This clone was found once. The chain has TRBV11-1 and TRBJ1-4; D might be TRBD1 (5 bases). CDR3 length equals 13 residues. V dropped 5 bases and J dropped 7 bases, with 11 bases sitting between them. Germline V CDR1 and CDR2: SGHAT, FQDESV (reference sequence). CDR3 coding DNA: TGTGCCAGCAGCCGCCAGGGTGGTGAAAAACTGTTTTTT. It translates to CASSRQGGEKLFF.

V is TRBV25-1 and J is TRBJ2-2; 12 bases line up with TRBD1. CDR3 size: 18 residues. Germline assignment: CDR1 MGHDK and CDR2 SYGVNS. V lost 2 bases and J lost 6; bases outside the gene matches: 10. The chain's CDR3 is CASSEAGQGAAYAGELFF. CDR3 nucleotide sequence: TGTGCCAGCAGTGAAGCGGGACAGGGGGCAGCTTACGCCGGGGAGCTGTTTTTT.

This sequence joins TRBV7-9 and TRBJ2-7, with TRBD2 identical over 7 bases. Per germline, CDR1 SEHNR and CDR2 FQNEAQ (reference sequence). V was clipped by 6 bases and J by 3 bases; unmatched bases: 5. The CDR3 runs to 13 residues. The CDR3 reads CASRQSGDYEQYV. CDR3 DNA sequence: TGTGCCAGCAGACAAAGCGGGGACTACGAGCAGTACGTC.

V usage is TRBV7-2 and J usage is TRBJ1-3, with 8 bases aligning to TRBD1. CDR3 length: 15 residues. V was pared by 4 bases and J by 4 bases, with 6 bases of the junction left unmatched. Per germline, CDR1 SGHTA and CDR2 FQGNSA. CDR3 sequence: CASSSSGGAGNTIYF. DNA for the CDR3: TGTGCCAGCAGCTCCTCAGGGGGCGCGGGAAACACCATATATTTT.

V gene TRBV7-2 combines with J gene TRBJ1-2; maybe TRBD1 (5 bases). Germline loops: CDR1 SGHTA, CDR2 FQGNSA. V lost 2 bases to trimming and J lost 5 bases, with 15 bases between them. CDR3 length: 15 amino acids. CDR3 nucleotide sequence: TGTGCCAGCAGCTTACCCGCGACAGCAACTTATGGCTACACCTTC. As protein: CASSLPATATYGYTF.

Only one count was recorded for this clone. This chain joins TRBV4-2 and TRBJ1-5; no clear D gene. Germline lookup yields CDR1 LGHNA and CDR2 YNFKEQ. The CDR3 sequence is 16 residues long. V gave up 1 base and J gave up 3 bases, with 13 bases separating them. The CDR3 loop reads CASSQGVGPNNQPQHF. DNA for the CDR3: TGTGCCAGCAGCCAAGGGGTTGGGCCGAACAATCAGCCCCAGCATTTT.

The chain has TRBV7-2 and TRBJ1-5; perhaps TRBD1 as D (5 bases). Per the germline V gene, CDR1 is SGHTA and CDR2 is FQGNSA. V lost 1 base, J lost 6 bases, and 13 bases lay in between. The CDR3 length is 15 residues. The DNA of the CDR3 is TGTGCCAGCAGCTTAGATATGGGGCTGGGTCAGCCCCAGCATTTT. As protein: CASSLDMGLGQPQHF.

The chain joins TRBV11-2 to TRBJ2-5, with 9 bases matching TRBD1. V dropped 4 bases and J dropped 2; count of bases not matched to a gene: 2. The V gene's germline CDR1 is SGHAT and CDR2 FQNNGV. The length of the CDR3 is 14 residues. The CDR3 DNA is TGTGCCAGCAGCTACGGGACAGGGCAAGAGACCCAGTACTTC. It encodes CASSYGTGQETQYF. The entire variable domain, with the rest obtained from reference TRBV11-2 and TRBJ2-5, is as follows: EAGVAQSPRYKIIEKRQSVAFWCNPISGHATLYWYQQILGQGPKLLIQFQNNGVVDDSQLPKDRFSAERLKGVDSTLKIQPAKLEDSAVYLCASSYGTGQETQYFGPGTRLLVL.

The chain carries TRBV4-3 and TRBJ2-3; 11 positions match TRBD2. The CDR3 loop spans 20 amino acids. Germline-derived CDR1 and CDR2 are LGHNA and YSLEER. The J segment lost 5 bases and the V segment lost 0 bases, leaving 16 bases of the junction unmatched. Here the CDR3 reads CASSQESQVLLAGGLDTQYF. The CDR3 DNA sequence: TGCGCCAGCAGCCAAGAATCCCAAGTCCTGCTAGCGGGGGGTTTAGATACGCAGTATTTT.

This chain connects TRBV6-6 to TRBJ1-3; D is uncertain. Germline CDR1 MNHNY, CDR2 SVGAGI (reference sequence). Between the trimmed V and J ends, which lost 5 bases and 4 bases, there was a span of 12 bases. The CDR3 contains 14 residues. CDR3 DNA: TGTGCCAGCAGTGACGGGAGTTCGGGAAACACCATATATTTT. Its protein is CASSDGSSGNTIYF.

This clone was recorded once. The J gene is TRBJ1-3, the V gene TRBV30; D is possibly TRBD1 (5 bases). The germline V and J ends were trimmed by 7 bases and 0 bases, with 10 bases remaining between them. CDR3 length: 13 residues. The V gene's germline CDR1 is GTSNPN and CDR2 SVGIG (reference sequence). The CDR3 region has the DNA TGTGCCTCCGACAGCTTCTCTGGAAACACCATATATTTT. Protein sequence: CASDSFSGNTIYF.

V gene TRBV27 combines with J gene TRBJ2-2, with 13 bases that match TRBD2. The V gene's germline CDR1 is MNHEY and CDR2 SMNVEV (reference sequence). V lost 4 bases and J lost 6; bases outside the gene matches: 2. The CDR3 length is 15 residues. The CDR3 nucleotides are TGTGCCAGCAGTTCCGGGACTAGCGGGGCCGGGGAGCTGTTTTTT. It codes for CASSSGTSGAGELFF.

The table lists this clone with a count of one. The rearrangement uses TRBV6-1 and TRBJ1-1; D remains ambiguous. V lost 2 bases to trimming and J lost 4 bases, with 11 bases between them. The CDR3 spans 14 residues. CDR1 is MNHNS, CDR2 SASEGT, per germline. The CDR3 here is CASSEIRTGTEAFF. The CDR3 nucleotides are TGTGCCAGCAGTGAAATTCGAACGGGCACTGAAGCTTTCTTT.

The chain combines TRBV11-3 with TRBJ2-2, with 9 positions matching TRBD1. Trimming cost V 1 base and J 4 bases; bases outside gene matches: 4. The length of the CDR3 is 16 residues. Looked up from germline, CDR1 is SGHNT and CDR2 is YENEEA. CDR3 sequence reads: CASSLVGTGITGELFF. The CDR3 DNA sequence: TGTGCCAGCAGCTTAGTAGGGACAGGGATCACCGGGGAGCTGTTTTTT.

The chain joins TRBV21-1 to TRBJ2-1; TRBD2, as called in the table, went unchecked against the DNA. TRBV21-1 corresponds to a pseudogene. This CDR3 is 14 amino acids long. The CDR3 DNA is TGTGCCAGCCCCTCCCCTAGCGGATACAATGAGCAGTTCTTC. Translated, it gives CASPSPSGYNEQFF.

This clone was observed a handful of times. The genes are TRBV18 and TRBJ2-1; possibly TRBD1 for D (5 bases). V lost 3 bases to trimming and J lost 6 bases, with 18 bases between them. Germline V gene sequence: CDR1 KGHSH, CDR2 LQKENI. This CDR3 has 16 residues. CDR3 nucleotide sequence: TGTGCCAGCTCACCCCGACAGTTGGGGCCTAGCAATGAGCAGTTCTTC. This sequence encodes CASSPRQLGPSNEQFF.

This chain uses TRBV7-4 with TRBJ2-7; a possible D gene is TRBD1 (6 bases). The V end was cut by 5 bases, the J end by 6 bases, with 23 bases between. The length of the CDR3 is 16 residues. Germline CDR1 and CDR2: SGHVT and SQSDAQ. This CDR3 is CASSTLTGPNRGEQYF. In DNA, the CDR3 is TGTGCCAGCAGCACCCTGACAGGCCCTAACCGCGGCGAGCAGTACTTC.